Listed here is a single T cell receptor (beta chain). Its antigen is currently not known. It has no much larger one-base neighbor in the sample; base qualities were not kept. This sample was taken from a study of regulatory T cells in long-lasting Graves disease (dated by TCRdb to the early 2020s). At the level of the whole study: Patients with newly diagnosed Graves' disease had been on antithyroid drugs for under 3 months. Patients with persistent Graves' disease were compared with patients with newly diagnosed Graves' disease using TCR sequencing and RNA sequencing of peripheral blood. The study took place in China and was registered as a clinical trial. A total of approximately 35 samples underwent TCR sequencing: some 13 from persistent and some 20 from newly diagnosed Graves' disease patients. Overall study outcomes, separate from this receptor: The authors acknowledged the small sample size as a limitation that may reduce accuracy. Preferential use of TRBV28, TRBJ1-2 and TRBJ2-5 was observed in persistent disease, whereas TRBV20-1 and TRBJ2-1 were favored in newly diagnosed disease. Only the TCR beta chain was sequenced and analyzed. Lower TCR Shannon entropy and fewer highly expanded clones were observed in persistent Graves' disease patients than in newly diagnosed patients, which suggested clonal expansion. Patients with persistent disease shared more public clonotypes (under 3,000) than newly diagnosed patients did (approximately 1,000). Only peripheral blood was studied, because thyroid tissue, the primary lesion, was inaccessible.

The meaning of the sample's time point label: newly diagnosed GD, antithyroid drugs for less than 3 months. For both TCR sequencing and RNA sequencing, RNA was extracted from PBMCs in TRIzol. The diagnosis of Graves' disease followed American Thyroid Association guidelines. The patients came from an endocrinology department in Xi'an, China. Each patient gave 7.5 to 10 milliliters of peripheral blood, collected in an EDTA anticoagulant tube. Ficoll Paque Plus density gradient separation was used to isolate PBMCs, and no additional T cell sorting was done. An Agilent 2100 Bioanalyzer and agarose gel were used to assess RNA quality, and a NanoDrop 2000 was used to measure RNA concentration. The germline V gene supplies CDR1 MNHEY and CDR2 SVGEGT. V sheds 5 bases and J sheds 3 bases, leaving 17 bases between their ends. The CDR3 measures 16 amino acids from cysteine to phenylalanine. CDR3 DNA only is kept here, 48 bases in frame from base 1.

Receptors were amplified or captured by multiplex PCR. Sequencing relied on an Illumina HiSeq 4000. CDR3 regions were amplified by Arm-PCR with iRepertoire HTBI primers to construct TCR beta libraries. Before sequencing, the PCR products underwent gel purification. In the paper's pipeline: Gene usage analysis of CDR3 amino acid clonotypes used the 62 TRBV and some 15 TRBJ segments found across samples. Filtered high-quality paired reads were merged into contigs using COPE and FqMerger. Contigs were aligned with BLAST to IMGT TRBV, TRBD and TRBJ reference genes, and CDR3 was defined per IMGT. Clonotypes above 0.1% frequency were classified as highly expanded clones. Repertoire diversity was measured by Shannon entropy, and V-J evenness by the Gini coefficient. A clonotype was considered public if more than one individual shared it. TCRdb itself trimmed the public reads at Q25 with fastp, ran MiXCR and retained productive beta chains. Rows matching on CDR3 protein sequence are summarized as one entry with the most common DNA and genes. The V and J calls and clone size are TCRdb's, not the authors'. The sample table contains 560,000 or so distinct CDR3 sequences; only one count was recorded for about 16% of them. Clones ranked in the top ten supply around 13% of the sample.

Separately, the same data were catalogued under a study of T cells in Graves' hyperthyroidism and ophthalmopathy. As the second publication notes: Stable Graves' hyperthyroidism was defined as the absence of progression to ophthalmopathy over 18 months of follow-up. The hyperthyroidism patients were between 18 and 65 years old and newly diagnosed, with a disease duration of less than 2 months. Exclusion was applied to patients with uncontrolled infections, other autoimmune diseases, pregnancy or lactation. Diagnoses were based on clinical symptoms, serum thyroxine and TRAb, thyroid ultrasound and orbital computed tomography. The first round of RT-PCR for the TCR CDR3 was performed with the HTBI primer set and the Qiagen OneStep RT-PCR kit. Most expanded thyroid clonotypes (frequency above 0.001) were also detected in blood, suggesting blood repertoires may reflect thyroid immune responses. A model built on a 13 V-J signature distinguished ophthalmopathy from stable hyperthyroidism, reaching 87.88% sensitivity and 81% to 83% specificity in cross-validation and 80%/75% in testing. In validation, the model predicted progression to ophthalmopathy with roughly 66% sensitivity and about 73% specificity, a median of about 6.7 months before onset. To identify distinguishing TCR V-J signatures, a discovery cohort of 100 patients was used, comprising some 45 with Graves' ophthalmopathy and around 57 with stable Graves' hyperthyroidism. An independent validation cohort of about 19 hyperthyroidism patients and about 15 patients who later progressed to ophthalmopathy tested prospective prediction of ophthalmopathy. The 95 to 100 discovery patients were randomly split 7:3 into training and test sets. The study also compared thyroid tissue and blood T-cell repertoires from about six Graves' hyperthyroidism patients. Following sampling, methimazole starting at 30 mg daily was given to hyperthyroidism patients, and high-dose intravenous methylprednisolone was given to ophthalmopathy patients. The libraries were constructed in a second round of multiplex PCR and then size-selected and purified. The libraries were sequenced on an Illumina HiSeq2000 using paired-end 100 bp reads. SOAPnuke was used to process the raw data, throwing out any read that contained adapters or uncalled bases, had a mean Phred below 15, or lacked an exact constant-primer or identifier match. COPE v1.2.5 was used to merge high-quality paired reads, and clonotypes were defined as unique nucleotide sequences. MiTCR v1.1 was used to align clonotypes to the IMGT TRBV, TRBD and TRBJ reference segments. The analysis was restricted to V-J combinations with a frequency above 0.0001, which together covered just over 99% of the repertoires. The TCS score was defined as F50 (clonal expansion) divided by E x V (chaos), with BLOSUM62-based TCRdist calculated between CDR3 peptides within each V-J. Welch's t-statistics and random forest reduced around 510 V-J features to 13, which were used in a naive Bayes classifier (R e1071). No statistical method was used to fix the sample size in advance, and group allocation was not hidden from the investigators. The paper reports TCR Vbeta CDR3 sequencing of approximately 140 peripheral blood samples: around 45 ophthalmopathy, under 80 hyperthyroidism and roughly 17 progressor patients.

This sequence originates from a man aged 18 to 29 with Graves disease. Donor details come from another sample of the same person, matched by shared clones. The chain uses TRBV6-2 or TRBV6-3 and TRBJ2-1, and perhaps TRBD2 as D gene, on 5 matching bases. The sample was peripheral blood mononuclear cells (PBMCs), taken at new diagnosis, from a patient treated with antithyroid drugs. The sequenced DNA is TGTGCCAGCAGTGAAGCGGAGTCGGGGTTCTACAATGAGCAGTTCTTC. This yields the protein CASSEAESGFYNEQFF.